The clone carrying this TCR beta chain was recorded once. Its antigen remains unknown. V shed 4 bases and J shed 7 bases, with 15 bases lying between them. The CDR3 has 15 residues. CDR1 is SGHRS and CDR2 is YFSETQ in the germline V gene. This entry belongs to a study of identical twins. Study results and caveats: Fewer insertions were carried by abundant cord blood beta clonotypes, but none was seen in memory repertoires. The study found weaker excess twin sharing in beta out-of-frame sequences. Findings came from cross-sectional statistics, without long-term follow-up of donors. In monozygotic twins, models underestimated the sharing of out-of-frame TCR alpha.

TCRdb re-called the 5' RACE reads through MiXCR, storing one row per CDR3 protein. The data contain roughly 1,500,000 distinct CDR3 sequences, roughly 35% of them singletons. The TCR originated in a newborn girl in good health. The material sequenced was cord blood. V and J are TRBV5-1 and TRBJ1-6; perhaps TRBD1 as D (6 bases). CDR3 residues: CASSPTQGPNSPLHF. CDR3 nucleotides: TGCGCCAGCAGCCCGACACAGGGACCCAATTCACCCCTCCACTTT.